The present entry profiles one TCR beta chain with its context. There is no known antigen for this receptor. There are no base qualities to consult, and no much larger clone falls within one base. This sample is drawn from a study of T-cell reconstitution after alpha-beta-depleted transplantation in children (TCRdb year 2016). With respect to the entire study: T-cell immune reconstitution after TCRalphabeta/CD19-depleted allogeneic hematopoietic cell transplantation in children was quantitatively tracked in the study by means of TCR repertoire profiling. What the authors observed across the whole study: In some patients, high TCRbeta diversity at day 60 was attributed to recipient T cells and intrathymic progenitors that had survived conditioning. Hyperexpanded clone frequencies declined over subsequent months; after one year, T-cell counts and TCRbeta diversity were mostly attributed to newly produced T cells. Apparently early alphabetaT-cell count recovery about two months after transplant reportedly relied on only several hundred rapidly expanded clones derived from non-depleted graft cells.

The sample's treatment or condition label is to be understood as: allogeneic hematopoietic cell transplantation with graft depleted of TCRalphabeta T cells and CD19 B cells. TCRalphabeta/CD19-depleted allogeneic hematopoietic cell grafts were given to the transplant recipients, all of whom were children. Receptor libraries were prepared by PCR. For sequencing, an Illumina HiSeq 2500 was employed. Molecular barcoding was employed in the preparation of TCR libraries, with unique molecular identifiers being used to normalize TCRbeta repertoire quantification. Through fastp at Q25 and MiXCR, TCRdb rebuilt clones from the public reads, retaining in-frame beta chains. Rows with one shared CDR3 protein collapse into an entry with the most common genes and DNA. Across this sample there are about 980,000 distinct CDR3 sequences, with roughly 29% seen only once. Around 30% of the sample is in the top ten clones.

Between the V and J ends, shortened by 2 bases and 3 bases respectively, the junction contains 14 bases. The CDR3 covers 15 residues, taking in both the cysteine and the phenylalanine. The retained sequence is limited to the CDR3, 45 bases, with the frame set at the first base. CDR1 and CDR2 are drawn from the germline V gene: ENHRY, SYGVKD. This clonotype was sampled from a boy in the first two years of life who had a stem cell transplant for SCID, so the T cells may come from the graft donor. The sequencing used PBMCs, mostly from graft donor cells, collected 360 days after TCRalphabeta/CD19-depleted stem cell transplant. In this chain, TRBV10-3 is recombined with TRBJ2-7; the D gene may be TRBD1 or TRBD2, since each aligns over 5 bases. The sequenced DNA is TGTGCCATCAGTGAGAATAGGGACCGCCGCTACGAGCAGTACTTC. This translates into CAISENRDRRYEQYF.